These 26 T cell receptor beta chains were sequenced from one sample in a study of OX40 agonist ivuxolimab in advanced cancers. Produced via immunoSEQ multiplex PCR; TCRdb's table is partial and in-frame only. There are some 99,000 clones in the sample; roughly 83% occur only once, and more than 1.1% lies in the top ten. The source was CD4+ or CD8+ T cells sorted from blood, collected in a trial of the OX40 agonist ivuxolimab. All receptors derive from an adult with an advanced solid tumor such as melanoma, head and neck, liver or kidney cancer.

The chain recombines TRBV15 with TRBJ1-1, with TRBD1 as a possible D gene (6 bases). The V end lost 1 base, the J end lost 5 bases, and 14 bases lay between the germline ends. This CDR3 has 15 residues. The germline V gene encodes CDR1 LNHNV and CDR2 YYDKDF (reference sequence). CDR3 DNA: TGTGCCACCAGCAGAGTCCGGGGGGCGAAGACTGAAGCTTTCTTT. Its translation is CATSRVRGAKTEAFF.

The chain uses TRBV28 and TRBJ2-1; 11 positions agree with TRBD2. Trimming took 8 bases from V and 8 from J; bases not matched to a gene: 5. This CDR3 is 13 amino acids long. From germline, CDR1 is MDHEN and CDR2 SYDVKM. The CDR3 nucleotides read TGTGCCAGCGGTAGCGGGAGGGCCCATGAGCAGTTCTTC. This gives the protein CASGSGRAHEQFF.

The chain links TRBV5-1 to TRBJ1-1; 9 nucleotides match TRBD1. J gave up 4 bases and V 4 bases, and 8 bases lay outside the gene matches. Per the germline V gene, CDR1 is SGHRS and CDR2 is YFSETQ. This CDR3 contains 15 residues. DNA for the CDR3: TGCGCCAGCAGCCCCCGTGGGACAGGGTTCACTGAAGCTTTCTTT. Translated: CASSPRGTGFTEAFF.

The J gene is TRBJ1-6, the V gene TRBV7-8; unclear D gene. With 4 bases removed from V and 10 bases from J, the gap between germline ends came to 8 bases. This CDR3 contains 12 residues. CDR1 and CDR2 (germline): SGHVS, FQNEAQ. The CDR3 DNA is TGTGCCAGCAGCTATCTCAACTCACCCCTCCACTTT. Encoded protein: CASSYLNSPLHF.

The CDR3, as DNA: TGTGCCAGCAGCTTAGTGCAGGGGGCGTATAGGAGCGGGGAGCTGTTTTTT. Translating it yields CASSLVQGAYRSGELFF. The chain links TRBV7-2 to TRBJ2-2; 8 bases match TRBD1. CDR1 and CDR2 (germline): SGHTA, FQGNSA. V gave up 1 base and J gave up 7 bases; unmatched junction bases: 11. This CDR3 has 17 amino acids.

This chain uses TRBV19 with TRBJ1-4, with D maybe TRBD1 (6 bases). The CDR3 runs 15 residues. The V end lost 7 bases, the J end lost 5 bases, and 17 bases lay between the germline ends. Germline CDR1 reads LNHDA; CDR2 reads SQIVND (reference sequence). The CDR3, as DNA: TGTGCCAGTAAAATCCCGGGAGGGGGAAATGAAAAACTGTTTTTT. Translating it yields CASKIPGGGNEKLFF.

The rearrangement links TRBV11-2 to TRBJ1-5; possibly TRBD1 for D (6 bases). Germline CDR1 and CDR2: SGHAT and FQNNGV. This CDR3 contains 14 residues. V shed 6 bases and J shed 3 bases, with 12 bases lying between them. CDR3 DNA sequence: TGTGCCAGCAGTCCACAGGGTTCCAATCAGCCCCAGCATTTT. Translation: CASSPQGSNQPQHF.

This rearrangement joins TRBV7-2 to TRBJ2-1; D gene uncertain. CDR3 length: 15 amino acids. From germline, CDR1 is SGHTA and CDR2 FQGNSA. Trimming shortened V by 6 bases and J by 0 bases, and 12 bases separated the two germline ends. CDR3 region: CASRFDSSSYNEQFF. The CDR3, as DNA: TGTGCCAGCAGGTTCGACTCCAGCTCCTACAATGAGCAGTTCTTC.

In its sample, this clone was seen once. The V gene is TRBV5-4, the J gene TRBJ2-7, with D possibly called TRBD1 or TRBD2 (5 bases each). V gave up 4 bases and J gave up 3 bases, with 17 bases separating them. From germline, CDR1 is SGHNT and CDR2 YYREEE (reference sequence). The CDR3 spans 15 residues. The CDR3 spells CASSPPGQGFYEQYF. As DNA, the CDR3 is TGTGCCAGCAGCCCACCGGGGCAGGGCTTCTACGAGCAGTACTTC.

The chain has TRBV9 and TRBJ1-2, with 7 positions matching TRBD1. Germline assignment: CDR1 SGDLS and CDR2 YYNGEE. This CDR3 comprises 15 residues. With V trimmed by 0 bases and J by 4 bases, 6 bases remained unmatched. CDR3 nucleotides: TGTGCCAGCAGCGTAGCAGGCAGGGGGGGCTATGGCTACACCTTC. Residues: CASSVAGRGGYGYTF.

The V and J genes are TRBV28 and TRBJ2-2, with 10 bases that match TRBD2. The CDR3 runs 16 residues. The J segment lost 6 bases and the V segment lost 6 bases, leaving 10 bases of the junction unmatched. CDR1 MDHEN and CDR2 SYDVKM come from the germline V gene. CDR3 nucleotide sequence: TGTGCCAGCAGACCCCCTAGCGGGAGTTTCGCCGGGGAGCTGTTTTTT. As protein: CASRPPSGSFAGELFF.

This clone was counted only a few times. The CDR3: CAGGPGTSEQETQYF. The CDR3 nucleotides read TGTGCCGGAGGCCCCGGGACTAGCGAACAAGAGACCCAGTACTTC. The chain employs TRBV6-1 and TRBJ2-5; 10 bases fit TRBD2. This CDR3 spans 15 amino acids. Germline V lookup: CDR1 MNHNS, CDR2 SASEGT. V lost 11 bases and J lost 2; bases outside the gene matches: 11.

The chain carries TRBV2 and TRBJ1-2; D possibly corresponds to TRBD1 (5 bases). The CDR3 length is 19 residues. The V end was cut by 3 bases, the J end by 3 bases, with 26 bases between. Germline V gene lookup returns CDR1 SNHLY and CDR2 FYNNEI. Here the CDR3 DNA reads TGTGCCAGCAGTGACCCTCTTTTAGGAGGGGCAGGGTTGGACTATGGCTACACCTTC. Protein sequence: CASSDPLLGGAGLDYGYTF. The full variable domain, rest sourced from reference TRBV2 and TRBJ1-2, is EPEVTQTPSHQVTQMGQEVILRCVPISNHLYFYWYRQILGQKVEFLVSFYNNEISEKSEIFDDQFSVERPDGSNFTLKIRSTKLEDSAMYFCASSDPLLGGAGLDYGYTFGSGTRLTVV.

The chain joins TRBV6-5 to TRBJ1-1; D ambiguous. V lost 8 bases and J lost 0, with 16 bases in between. There are 15 residues in the CDR3. CDR1 and CDR2 (germline): MNHEY, SVGAGI. The CDR3 DNA follows: TGTGCCAGCCTATCCGCCGGCAGAATGAACACTGAAGCTTTCTTT. Its translation: CASLSAGRMNTEAFF.

V and J are TRBV30 and TRBJ2-5; D remains ambiguous. The CDR3 spans 14 residues. Trimming removed 1 base at V and 7 bases at J, with 16 bases between. From germline, CDR1 is GTSNPN and CDR2 SVGIG (reference sequence). The CDR3: CAWSDRRPPRTQYF. CDR3 coding DNA: TGTGCCTGGAGTGACCGGAGACCCCCCAGGACCCAGTACTTC. Supplemented by reference TRBV30 and TRBJ2-5, the full variable domain reads SQTIHQWPATLVQPVGSPLSLECTVEGTSNPNLYWYRQAAGRGLQLLFYSVGIGQISSEVPQNLSASRPQDRQFILSSKKLLLSDSGFYLCAWSDRRPPRTQYFGPGTRLLVL.

The chain employs TRBV11-2 and TRBJ2-2, with TRBD1 matching over 10 bases. V was clipped by 4 bases and J by 7 bases; unmatched bases: 9. This CDR3 has 16 residues. The germline gives CDR1 SGHAT, CDR2 FQNNGV. The CDR3 sequence is CASSSIDRGLGGELFF. In DNA form, the CDR3 reads TGTGCCAGCAGCTCCATCGACAGGGGGCTCGGCGGGGAGCTGTTTTTT.

V is TRBV5-4 and J is TRBJ2-1; D might be TRBD2 (5 bases). V lost 5 bases to trimming and J lost 9 bases, with 21 bases between them. CDR3 length: 15 amino acids. The germline V gene encodes CDR1 SGHNT and CDR2 YYREEE (reference sequence). Written as DNA, the CDR3 is TGTGCCAGCAGTACCGACTCCTCGGGGTGGGGTGAGCAGTTCTTC. This sequence encodes CASSTDSSGWGEQFF.

This clone was recorded only once. Here the CDR3 DNA reads TGCGCCAGCAGGGACCGAGGGGGCGGCACTGAAGCTTTCTTT. Protein sequence: CASRDRGGGTEAFF. The genes are TRBV10-2 and TRBJ1-1; 7 nucleotides align to TRBD1. V dropped 6 bases and J dropped 4; count of bases not matched to a gene: 8. This CDR3 has 14 amino acids. Germline CDR1 WSHSY, CDR2 SAAADI.

The count of this clone is one. The J gene is TRBJ1-3, the V gene TRBV5-4, with D perhaps TRBD1 (5 bases). With 2 bases removed from V and 3 bases from J, the gap between germline ends came to 9 bases. The length of the CDR3 is 14 residues. Germline V gene sequence: CDR1 SGHNT, CDR2 YYREEE (reference sequence). CDR3 loop: CASSFDRNGNTIYF. The DNA of the CDR3 is TGTGCCAGCAGCTTCGACAGAAATGGAAACACCATATATTTT.

The V call is TRBV18, the J call TRBJ2-5; D perhaps matches TRBD1 (5 bases). The CDR3 is made up of 14 amino acids. CDR1 KGHSH and CDR2 LQKENI come from the germline V gene. The V gene lost 5 bases and the J gene lost 4 bases, with 14 bases spanning the gap. The CDR3 coding sequence is TGTGCCAGCTCATCCGTCTGGGGCCCAGAGACCCAGTACTTC. Encoded protein: CASSSVWGPETQYF.

This clone was recorded a few times. The chain couples TRBV20-1 to TRBJ1-1; D is unresolved. Trimming stripped 3 bases from V and 7 bases from J, with 9 bases between. The germline CDR1 and CDR2 sequences are DFQATT and SNEGSKA (reference sequence). The CDR3 totals 11 residues. The CDR3 loop reads CSASKRDEAFF. The DNA of the CDR3 is TGCAGTGCTAGTAAGCGGGATGAAGCTTTCTTT.

The gene calls are TRBV7-2 and TRBJ2-3; weak D call: TRBD2 (6 bases). Between the trimmed V and J ends, which lost 5 bases and 4 bases, there was a span of 16 bases. CDR1 and CDR2 from the germline V gene are SGHTA and FQGNSA. The CDR3 runs 15 residues. The CDR3 loop reads CASSAIFTSSDTQYF. Here the CDR3 DNA reads TGTGCCAGCAGCGCGATCTTTACTAGCTCAGATACGCAGTATTTT.

The chain has TRBV11-2 and TRBJ2-3; no definite D call. The V end lost 4 bases, the J end lost 0 bases, and 14 bases lay between the germline ends. From germline, CDR1 is SGHAT and CDR2 FQNNGV. CDR3 length equals 16 residues. CDR3 residues: CASSSRPASSTDTQYF. The CDR3 DNA reads TGTGCCAGCAGCTCGAGACCAGCATCTAGCACAGATACGCAGTATTTT.

This chain uses TRBV11-2 with TRBJ2-1; no reliable D call. The germline V gene has CDR1 SGHAT and CDR2 FQNNGV. The CDR3 length is 15 residues. Trimming cost V 0 bases and J 9 bases, with 15 bases left between them. DNA of the CDR3: TGTGCCAGCAGCTTAGATGAGTCCAAGCGAGCTGAGCAGTTCTTC. Protein: CASSLDESKRAEQFF.

A note on this clone: One junction end does not reproduce the germline sequence, and a read error may be involved. This chain uses TRBV9 with TRBJ2-5; D is undetermined. CDR1 and CDR2 from the germline V gene are SGDLS and YYNGEE. The CDR3 spans 11 residues. The CDR3 DNA reads TGTGCCAGCAGCGCCTCCGGACCCAAGCACTTC. Translating gives CASSASGPKHF. Full variable domain (missing parts from reference TRBV9 and TRBJ2-5): DSGVTQTPKHLITATGQRVTLRCSPRSGDLSVYWYQQSLDQGLQFLIQYYNGEERAKGNILERFSAQQFPDLHSELNLSSLELGDSALYFCASSASGPKHFGPGTRLLVL.

The chain couples TRBV19 to TRBJ1-4; weak D call: TRBD1 (6 bases). The germline CDR1 and CDR2 sequences are LNHDA and SQIVND (reference sequence). The CDR3 spans 16 residues. Trimming removed 0 bases from V and 2 bases from J, with 10 bases in between. CDR3 nucleotide sequence: TGTGCCAGTAGTATAGATACAGGGATCACTAATGAAAAACTGTTTTTT. It yields the protein CASSIDTGITNEKLFF.